Shown below are 27 T cell receptor beta chains from a single sample sequenced in a study of blood T cell repertoires in COVID-19. The protocol was immunoSEQ multiplex PCR, while the TCRdb copy is restricted to in-frame clones and leaves out a portion. The sample carries about 110,000 clones, around 83% recorded once. Material for sequencing was peripheral blood. The receptor set was obtained from a middle-aged man with acute or convalescent COVID-19.

The chain recombines TRBV6-5 with TRBJ2-4; the match to TRBD1 covers 11 bases. CDR1 is MNHEY, CDR2 SVGAGI, per germline. The CDR3 covers 14 residues. V lost 4 bases and J lost 8; bases outside the gene matches: 4. The CDR3 sequence is CASSWTGGEDIQYF. CDR3 DNA sequence: TGTGCCAGCAGTTGGACAGGGGGCGAGGACATTCAGTACTTC.

The genes are TRBV10-3 and TRBJ1-2; 11 bases line up with TRBD1. The V segment lost 6 bases and the J segment 6 bases; nucleotides outside the gene matches: 6. Germline V gives CDR1 ENHRY, CDR2 SYGVKD. CDR3 length equals 14 residues. CDR3 nucleotide sequence: TGTGCCATCAGAGGACAGGGGGCGAGGCATGGCTACACCTTC. Translating gives CAIRGQGARHGYTF.

The chain uses TRBV2 and TRBJ2-6, with D perhaps matching TRBD2 (5 bases). This CDR3 has 15 residues. The germline V and J ends were trimmed by 3 bases and 0 bases, with 6 bases remaining between them. Germline assignment: CDR1 SNHLY and CDR2 FYNNEI. As DNA, the CDR3 is TGTGCCAGCAGTGAGAGGGCCTCTGGGGCCAACGTCCTGACTTTC. It specifies CASSERASGANVLTF.

This chain uses TRBV6-1 with TRBJ2-5, with TRBD2 as a possible D gene (6 bases). CDR3 length equals 15 residues. Germline V gene sequence: CDR1 MNHNS, CDR2 SASEGT. The V end lost 2 bases, the J end lost 5 bases, and 15 bases lay between the germline ends. The CDR3 region has the DNA TGTGCCAGCAGTGAACAAACGGGACTGGGCGAGACCCAGTACTTC. Its protein product is CASSEQTGLGETQYF.

The chain recombines TRBV7-3 with TRBJ2-5; possibly TRBD2 for D (5 bases). CDR3 length: 14 amino acids. CDR1 SGHTA and CDR2 FQGTGA come from the germline V gene. V lost 1 base and J 5 bases, leaving 11 bases between the germline ends. DNA for the CDR3: TGTGCCAGCAGCTTAAACTCGGGGAAGGAGACCCAGTACTTC. Translated: CASSLNSGKETQYF.

CDR3: CASSQEERGQETQYF. CDR3 coding DNA: TGTGCCAGCAGCCAAGAGGAGCGGGGCCAAGAGACCCAGTACTTC. The chain links TRBV4-2 to TRBJ2-5; TRBD2 matches 7 bases. Germline V CDR1 and CDR2: LGHNA, YNFKEQ. The CDR3 consists of 15 residues. V shed 0 bases and J 1 base; nucleotides not matched to a gene: 2.

CDR3 nucleotide sequence: TGTGCCAGCAGCTCCGGGACAGGCAACCCCGGGGAGCTGTTTTTT. Its translation: CASSSGTGNPGELFF. This chain uses TRBV5-4 with TRBJ2-2; 8 nucleotides match TRBD1. CDR3 length: 15 amino acids. The germline gives CDR1 SGHNT, CDR2 YYREEE (reference sequence). With V trimmed by 3 bases and J by 6 bases, 7 bases remained unmatched.

The rearrangement joins TRBV19 to TRBJ1-2; D call uncertain. The CDR3 is 13 residues long. The V gene's germline CDR1 is LNHDA and CDR2 SQIVND (reference sequence). Trimming took 5 bases from V and 8 from J, leaving 15 bases between them. CDR3 protein: CASSGEAAAGYTF. The CDR3, as DNA: TGTGCCAGTAGTGGGGAGGCCGCCGCCGGCTACACCTTC.

This clone occurred once. The rearrangement uses TRBV3-1 (or the pseudogene TRBV3-2) and TRBJ1-4; D might be TRBD1 (5 bases). Germline V lookup: CDR1 LGHDT, CDR2 YNNKEL (reference sequence). This CDR3 spans 15 amino acids. V was trimmed by 1 base and J by 3 bases, leaving 9 bases between them. CDR3 region: CASSQARQPNEKLFF. In DNA form, the CDR3 reads TGTGCCAGCAGCCAAGCTCGACAGCCTAATGAAAAACTGTTTTTT.

The chain is built from TRBV6-1 and TRBJ2-7; weak D call: TRBD1 (6 bases). The CDR3 consists of 15 residues. Germline V gives CDR1 MNHNS, CDR2 SASEGT. Trimming took 1 base from V and 5 from J, leaving 15 bases between them. The CDR3 bases are TGTGCCAGCAGTGAAGAAGGGGGACCAAACCACGAGCAGTACTTC. This sequence encodes CASSEEGGPNHEQYF.

The chain joins TRBV3-1 (or the pseudogene TRBV3-2) to TRBJ1-1, with 8 nucleotides matching TRBD1. CDR3 size: 16 residues. Germline CDR1 is LGHDT and CDR2 is YNNKEL (reference sequence). The J segment lost 1 base and the V segment lost 0 bases, leaving 4 bases of the junction unmatched. CDR3 DNA sequence: TGTGCCAGCAGCCAAGAATTGGGACAGGAGAACACTGAAGCTTTCTTT. Its translation: CASSQELGQENTEAFF.

V is TRBV19 and J is TRBJ1-2; D is uncertain. Trimming cost V 7 bases and J 5 bases, with 20 bases left between them. Germline V gene data show CDR1 as LNHDA and CDR2 as SQIVND (reference sequence). This CDR3 comprises 15 residues. The CDR3 nucleotides read TGTGCCAGTATAAACCTCCACGACCGCAGGTATGGCTACACCTTC. It yields the protein CASINLHDRRYGYTF.

The CDR3 region is CASSETSPANTGELFF. In DNA, the CDR3 is TGTGCCAGCAGCGAGACTAGCCCCGCGAACACCGGGGAGCTGTTTTTT. The genes are TRBV3-1 (or the pseudogene TRBV3-2) and TRBJ2-2; 7 bases are shared with TRBD2. V gave up 5 bases and J gave up 0 bases; unmatched junction bases: 6. Germline values: CDR1 LGHDT, CDR2 YNNKEL (reference sequence). The CDR3 spans 16 residues.

The chain recombines TRBV7-9 with TRBJ1-1; a weak D match, TRBD1 (5 bases). Germline lookup yields CDR1 SEHNR and CDR2 FQNEAQ (reference sequence). V was cut by 2 bases and J by 11 bases, with 15 bases left in between. The CDR3 runs to 13 residues. The CDR3 region is CASSLQGTTLAFF. The CDR3 nucleotides read TGTGCCAGCAGCTTACAGGGAACCACCCTCGCTTTCTTT. Full variable domain (remainder filled in from reference TRBV7-9 and TRBJ1-1): DTGVSQNPRHKITKRGQNVTFRCDPISEHNRLYWYRQTLGQGPEFLTYFQNEAQLEKSRLLSDRFSAERPKGSFSTLEIQRTEQGDSAMYLCASSLQGTTLAFFGQGTRLTVV.

The rearrangement uses TRBV4-2 and TRBJ1-4; D unresolved. Trimming removed 0 bases at V and 0 bases at J, with 8 bases between. Germline loops: CDR1 LGHNA, CDR2 YNFKEQ. The CDR3 runs 16 residues. The CDR3 reads CASSQDPPTTNEKLFF. As DNA, the CDR3 is TGTGCCAGCAGCCAAGATCCCCCCACAACTAATGAAAAACTGTTTTTT.

This rearrangement joins TRBV10-1 to TRBJ2-3; 7 positions agree with TRBD1. The J segment lost 2 bases and the V segment lost 2 bases, leaving 7 bases of the junction unmatched. Germline V gene sequence: CDR1 WNHNN, CDR2 SYGVQD (reference sequence). The CDR3 is made up of 16 amino acids. Here the CDR3 DNA reads TGCGCCAGCAGTGAGACCAACAGGGGTTACACAGATACGCAGTATTTT. As protein: CASSETNRGYTDTQYF.

The chain joins TRBV10-3 to TRBJ2-6, with 7 bases aligning to TRBD1. V shed 6 bases, J shed 0 bases, and the junction held 8 bases outside the gene matches. In germline, CDR1 is ENHRY, CDR2 SYGVKD. This CDR3 region has 17 residues. The CDR3 region is CAIRKPGQNSGANVLTF. CDR3 DNA: TGTGCCATCAGGAAACCGGGACAGAACTCTGGGGCCAACGTCCTGACTTTC.

V is TRBV4-2 and J is TRBJ1-1, with 8 bases aligning to TRBD1. The CDR3 spans 15 residues. Trimming at V came to 5 bases and at J to 2 bases, leaving 7 bases not matched to a gene. Germline V gives CDR1 LGHNA, CDR2 YNFKEQ. CDR3 nucleotide sequence: TGTGCCAGCAGCATAACGACAGGGGCTAACACTGAAGCTTTCTTT. It yields the protein CASSITTGANTEAFF.

This clone was recorded once. CDR3 amino acids: CASSVLPRREAFF. In nucleotides, the CDR3 is TGTGCCAGCAGCGTCTTACCCAGGCGTGAAGCTTTCTTT. The chain couples TRBV13 to TRBJ1-1; D remains ambiguous. The V end lost 5 bases, the J end lost 7 bases, and 14 bases lay between the germline ends. CDR1 and CDR2 from the germline V gene are PRHDT and FYEKMQ (reference sequence). This CDR3 contains 13 residues.

This chain uses TRBV3-1 (or the pseudogene TRBV3-2) with TRBJ1-2; tentative D call: TRBD1 (6 bases). From germline, CDR1 is LGHDT and CDR2 YNNKEL (reference sequence). The CDR3 contains 15 residues. Trimming cost V 5 bases and J 5 bases, with 18 bases left between them. CDR3 residues: CASSDNVGQNYGYTF. In DNA, the CDR3 is TGTGCCAGCAGCGATAACGTCGGACAGAATTATGGCTACACCTTC.

This chain links TRBV24-1 with TRBJ1-2, with a possible D match to TRBD1 (5 bases). V lost 4 bases to trimming and J lost 1 base, with 9 bases between them. CDR1 and CDR2 from the germline V gene are KGHDR and SFDVKD. The CDR3 totals 14 residues. CDR3 sequence reads: CATSDPGFNYGYTF. CDR3 DNA: TGTGCCACCAGTGACCCAGGGTTTAACTATGGCTACACCTTC.

This clone is a singleton in its sample. The chain is built from TRBV7-9 and TRBJ2-2; 7 bases are shared with TRBD2. With 2 bases clipped from V and 12 bases from J, the junction kept 9 bases outside the gene matches. Germline CDR1 reads SEHNR; CDR2 reads FQNEAQ (reference sequence). This CDR3 has 14 amino acids. CDR3 in amino acids: CASSLTGGGTKLFF. The CDR3 DNA sequence: TGTGCCAGCAGCTTAACGGGCGGGGGTACCAAGCTGTTTTTT. Full variable domain (remainder filled in from reference TRBV7-9 and TRBJ2-2): DTGVSQNPRHKITKRGQNVTFRCDPISEHNRLYWYRQTLGQGPEFLTYFQNEAQLEKSRLLSDRFSAERPKGSFSTLEIQRTEQGDSAMYLCASSLTGGGTKLFFGEGSRLTVL.

This clone was observed a few times. The rearrangement joins TRBV4-2 to TRBJ1-2; 7 bases fit TRBD1. V trimming: 2 bases; J trimming: 4 bases; junction bases outside the gene matches: 7. The germline gives CDR1 LGHNA, CDR2 YNFKEQ. CDR3 size: 15 residues. CDR3 in amino acids: CASSQSQGFSYGYTF. DNA for the CDR3: TGTGCCAGCAGCCAATCACAGGGGTTTAGCTATGGCTACACCTTC.

This sequence joins TRBV19 and TRBJ1-1, with 7 bases aligning to TRBD1. V shed 3 bases, J shed 4 bases, and the junction held 5 bases outside the gene matches. The germline V gene has CDR1 LNHDA and CDR2 SQIVND (reference sequence). The CDR3 length is 14 residues. CDR3 DNA sequence: TGTGCCAGTAGTATTCAACAGGGGAGCACTGAAGCTTTCTTT. It codes for CASSIQQGSTEAFF.

The chain couples TRBV18 to TRBJ1-2; D is unclear. V was cut by 4 bases and J by 8 bases, with 17 bases left in between. Germline V lookup: CDR1 KGHSH, CDR2 LQKENI. The CDR3 extends over 14 amino acids. The CDR3 protein is CASSQALGSGGYTF. For the CDR3, the DNA is TGTGCCAGCTCACAGGCCCTAGGGTCGGGGGGCTACACCTTC.

This chain joins TRBV29-1 and TRBJ1-1; 10 bases line up with TRBD1. Germline V gene data show CDR1 as SQVTM and CDR2 as ANQGSEA. CDR3 length: 16 amino acids. J was trimmed by 1 base and V by 4 bases; bases with no gene match: 9. CDR3 region: CSVVGQGQTGNTEAFF. The CDR3 coding sequence is TGCAGCGTTGTGGGACAGGGGCAAACGGGGAACACTGAAGCTTTCTTT.

The chain joins TRBV30 to TRBJ2-1, with unresolved D. The germline CDR1 and CDR2 sequences are GTSNPN and SVGIG (reference sequence). Trimming stripped 2 bases from V and 0 bases from J, with 11 bases between. The CDR3 loop spans 15 amino acids. The DNA for the CDR3 is TGTGCCTGGAGTTTGGCGGTTAGCTCCTACAATGAGCAGTTCTTC. Residues: CAWSLAVSSYNEQFF.